This entry describes one TCR beta chain. Its antigen is undetermined. Sequencing was performed with immunoSEQ multiplex PCR; in TCRdb, only in-frame clones are kept and a portion is missing. The table lists 120,000 to 150,000 clones, around 90% of them singletons. The data belong to a study of T cell responses to AZD1222 COVID-19 vaccine. Findings of the study overall: Spike-spanning, vaccine-associated CD4 TCRs were dominant at 160-218 and 743-854. Clonal diversity was possibly underestimated, and the donors were mostly white British, with more females.

V gave up 6 bases and J gave up 4 bases, with 15 bases separating them. The germline V gene encodes CDR1 SEHNR and CDR2 FQNEAQ (reference sequence). The CDR3 is 14 amino acids. This receptor was identified in an adult in good health. V and J are TRBV7-9 and TRBJ1-2, with D possibly matching TRBD1 (5 bases). Specimen: peripheral blood, collected on day 0 of AZD1222 vaccination. The CDR3 here is CASSPPSRAYGYTF. For the CDR3, the DNA is TGTGCCAGCAGTCCCCCAAGCAGGGCCTATGGCTACACCTTC.